This entry describes one TCR beta chain. What it binds is unknown. This CDR3 spans 14 amino acids. The germline gives CDR1 SGHRS, CDR2 YFSETQ. Trimming took 5 bases from V and 4 from J, leaving 13 bases between them. These data originate in a study of OX40 agonist ivuxolimab in advanced cancers. Overall study results and limits: In CD8+ T cells, expanded clones were on average more numerous than in CD4+.

TCRdb's table, derived via immunoSEQ multiplex PCR, lists solely in-frame clones and lacks some. The sample lists about 95,000 clones, 89% occurring once. V and J are TRBV5-1 and TRBJ1-3; D call uncertain. This TCR was recovered from an adult with an advanced solid tumor such as melanoma, head and neck, liver or kidney cancer. The material was CD4+ or CD8+ T cells sorted from blood, obtained in a trial of the OX40 agonist ivuxolimab. Written as DNA, the CDR3 is TGCGCCAGCAGGCCGGCCCCGGGAGGAAACACCATATATTTT. This sequence encodes CASRPAPGGNTIYF.